These T cell receptor beta chains were read from a single sample in a study of T cell responses to AZD1222 COVID-19 vaccine. Using immunoSEQ multiplex PCR, the repertoire was profiled, and TCRdb retains in-frame clones only, with some absent. In the table there are more than 95,000 clones, about 92% of which are singletons. Sequenced material: peripheral blood, taken on day 0 of AZD1222 vaccination. The receptors come from an adult in good health. Each CDR3 is given with its conserved first and last residue. A D gene is named only where the DNA matches it firmly.

DNA,CDR3,D,J,V
TGTGCCAGCAGCTTAGAACGTAATCAGCCCCAGCATTTT,CASSLERNQPQHF,NA,TRBJ1-5,TRBV7-6
TGTGCCAGCAGTGAGCCGCTCAGGGGAGACATTCAGTACTTC,CASSEPLRGDIQYF,NA,TRBJ2-4,TRBV2
TGTGCCAGCAGACCCTGGGGCAGGGGTGATGAGGGGGAGCTGTTTTTT,CASRPWGRGDEGELFF,NA,TRBJ2-2,TRBV27
TGTGCCAGTAGTATAGTATACAGGGTTGGGGATGAGCAGTTCTTC,CASSIVYRVGDEQFF,NA,TRBJ2-1,TRBV19
TGTGCCACCAGCAGGGAGAGGGGAATAGGGTATGGCTACACCTTC,CATSRERGIGYGYTF,NA,TRBJ1-2,TRBV15
TGTGCCAGCAGCTTAGTAGTGGGACAGGGGTACGAGCAGTACTTC,CASSLVVGQGYEQYF,TRBD1,TRBJ2-7,TRBV11-2
TGTGCCAGCAGCCAAGACACAGGGGGCGCCTCCTACGAGCAGTACTTC,CASSQDTGGASYEQYF,TRBD1,TRBJ2-7,TRBV3-1/TRBV3-2
TGTGCCAGCAGCCAAGAAAAGCAAAGCTCTGGAAACACCATATATTTT,CASSQEKQSSGNTIYF,NA,TRBJ1-3,TRBV14
TGTGCCAGCGAGAGCCCGGACAGGGGGCAGGGTGGGGCCAACGTCCTGACTTTC,CASESPDRGQGGANVLTF,TRBD1,TRBJ2-6,TRBV2
TGTGCCAGCAGCCCCCAACACTACGAGCAGTACTTC,CASSPQHYEQYF,NA,TRBJ2-7,TRBV6-1
TGTGCCAGCAGTTTAATCGGTTGGGGCAGGGGAAACACCGGGGAGCTGTTTTTT,CASSLIGWGRGNTGELFF,NA,TRBJ2-2,TRBV28
TGTGCCAGCTCACCGGGACGGACTCGAAGAACCGGGGAGCTGTTTTTT,CASSPGRTRRTGELFF,NA,TRBJ2-2,TRBV18
TGTGCCAGCAGCCCGGGACTAGCGGGAGGGTCCTACGAGCAGTACTTC,CASSPGLAGGSYEQYF,TRBD2,TRBJ2-7,TRBV3-1/TRBV3-2